Below are 17 T cell receptor beta chains sequenced from a single sample in a study of T cell clonality in common variable immunodeficiency. Profiling relied on immunoSEQ multiplex PCR, and the TCRdb table lists in-frame clones only, not all of them. Found here are roughly 38,000 clones, no singletons; the ten largest cover approximately 2.6%. Sequenced input: peripheral blood mononuclear cells. These receptors were collected from a person aged 18 to 75 in good health.

At least ten counts were recorded for this clone. The read falls 3 residues short of the CDR3 end, and the missing part is taken from the germline J gene. The V call is TRBV12-3 or TRBV12-4, the J call TRBJ1-4, with TRBD1 matching over 9 bases. There are 14 residues in the CDR3. V shed 6 bases, J shed 7 bases, and the junction held 6 bases outside the gene matches. The CDR3 sequence: CASSPTGGLEKLFF. The CDR3 bases that were read are TGTGCCAGCAGCCCCACAGGGGGCCTTGAAAAA.

This clone came up many times. The read stops 3 residues short of the end of the CDR3; the missing end is completed from the germline J gene. The chain recombines TRBV5-1 with TRBJ2-1, with 7 bases fitting TRBD2. Germline V gene lookup returns CDR1 SGHRS and CDR2 YFSETQ. Trimming took 3 bases from V and 0 from J; bases not matched to a gene: 3. The CDR3 consists of 15 residues. CDR3 sequence: CASSSGTTSYNEQFF. The CDR3 bases that were read are TGCGCCAGCAGCTCTGGGACTACCTCCTACAATGAG.

About this clone: The read stops 3 residues short of the end of the CDR3; the missing end is completed from the germline J gene. The V call is TRBV20-1, the J call TRBJ2-7; TRBD1 matches 9 bases. The V and J ends lost 0 bases and 5 bases, in that order; junction bases with no gene match: 11. CDR1 and CDR2 (germline): DFQATT, SNEGSKA (reference sequence). The CDR3 sequence is 16 residues long. CDR3 DNA (partial): TGCAGTGCTAGAGACTATGTCCGGGACAGGGAGCACGAG. Its protein product is CSARDYVRDREHE. The whole CDR3 reads CSARDYVRDREHEQYF.

Many counts were recorded for this clone. With the read ending 3 residues before the CDR3 end, the germline J gene is used to fill in that end. The chain has TRBV30 and TRBJ2-7; no definite D call. Germline CDR1 and CDR2: GTSNPN and SVGIG (reference sequence). This CDR3 is built from 14 residues. V shed 3 bases and J shed 6 bases, with 18 bases lying between them. The sequenced part of the CDR3 DNA is TGTGCCTGGAGAAAGACATCCAAGGGCTCCGAG. It is translated as CAWRKTSKGSE. The full CDR3 is CAWRKTSKGSEQYF. The variable domain in full, completed from reference TRBV30 and TRBJ2-7, reads SQTIHQWPATLVQPVGSPLSLECTVEGTSNPNLYWYRQAAGRGLQLLFYSVGIGQISSEVPQNLSASRPQDRQFILSSKKLLLSDSGFYLCAWRKTSKGSEQYFGPGTRLTVT.

There are a few counts of this clone. With the read ending 3 residues before the CDR3 end, the germline J gene is used to fill in that end. The genes are TRBV5-1 and TRBJ1-1; TRBD1 matches at 12 bases. CDR1 SGHRS and CDR2 YFSETQ come from the germline V gene. Trimming cost V 4 bases and J 3 bases; bases outside gene matches: 7. The CDR3 totals 16 residues. The CDR3: CASSRGQGAWDTEAFF. The part of the CDR3 DNA that was read is TGCGCCAGCAGCCGGGGACAGGGGGCGTGGGACACTGAA. Using reference TRBV5-1 and TRBJ1-1 for the parts outside the CDR3, the full variable domain is KAGVTQTPRYLIKTRGQQVTLSCSPISGHRSVSWYQQTPGQGLQFLFEYFSETQRNKGNFPGRFSGRQFSNSRSEMNVSTLELGDSALYLCASSRGQGAWDTEAFFGQGTRLTVV.

This clone was recorded many times. The read is 3 residues too short to cover the CDR3 end, so that end is filled in from the germline J gene. The rearrangement links TRBV5-1 to TRBJ2-2, with 7 bases that match TRBD2. Germline lookup yields CDR1 SGHRS and CDR2 YFSETQ. The CDR3 spans 15 residues. The trim removed 5 bases at V and 2 bases at J, leaving 6 bases unmatched. The part of the CDR3 DNA that was read is TGCGCCAGCAGACCGCCGGGACTAAACACCGGGGAG. It translates to CASRPPGLNTGE. The whole CDR3 protein reads CASRPPGLNTGELFF.

This clone is categorized as medium-sized. CDR3 DNA (partial): TGTGCCATCGGGGCAGGGAGGGCTAATGAAAAA. Its translation: CAIGAGRANEK. The whole CDR3 region reads CAIGAGRANEKLFF. J is TRBJ1-4 and V is TRBV10-3; maybe TRBD1 (5 bases). The observed sequence ends 3 residues before the CDR3 terminus, with the missing tail filled in from the germline J gene. CDR1 and CDR2 (germline): ENHRY, SYGVKD. Trimming shortened V by 8 bases and J by 3 bases, and 13 bases separated the two germline ends. The CDR3 has 14 residues.

This clone was seen repeatedly, ten times or more. From the germline J gene comes the end of the CDR3, since the read stops 3 residues before it. The V and J genes are TRBV2 and TRBJ2-7, with D unresolved. V lost 5 bases to trimming and J lost 3 bases, with 5 bases between them. The germline V gene has CDR1 SNHLY and CDR2 FYNNEI. The CDR3 runs 11 residues. The sequenced CDR3 bases are TGTGCCAGCAGTCCCCGCTACGAG. Its translation is CASSPRYE. The complete CDR3 sequence is CASSPRYEQYF. The full variable domain, completed using reference TRBV2 and TRBJ2-7, is EPEVTQTPSHQVTQMGQEVILRCVPISNHLYFYWYRQILGQKVEFLVSFYNNEISEKSEIFDDQFSVERPDGSNFTLKIRSTKLEDSAMYFCASSPRYEQYFGPGTRLTVT.

This clone has at least ten counts. The CDR3 protein is CASSPLGGATDTQYF. CDR3 DNA, as far as it was read: TGTGCCAGCAGTCCCCTGGGAGGGGCCACAGATACG. The chain couples TRBV12-3 or TRBV12-4 to TRBJ2-3; 7 positions match TRBD2. The read stops 3 residues short of the end of the CDR3; the missing end is completed from the germline J gene. V lost 5 bases, J lost 2 bases, and 7 bases stayed unmatched. There are 15 residues in the CDR3.

This clone appeared many times. The read stops 3 residues short of the end of the CDR3; the missing end is completed from the germline J gene. V usage is TRBV10-3 and J usage is TRBJ1-2; D remains unclear. Germline CDR1 and CDR2: ENHRY and SYGVKD. This CDR3 has 15 residues. V was cut by 0 bases and J by 2 bases, with 10 bases left in between. CDR3 DNA (partial): TGTGCCATCAGTGAGTCAACAGCCAAAAACTATGGC. Translating it yields CAISESTAKNYG. The complete CDR3 sequence is CAISESTAKNYGYTF.

This clone was picked up many times. The CDR3: CSVTVGGPQETQYF. CDR3 DNA (partial): TGCAGCGTGACCGTGGGCGGGCCACAAGAGACC. The chain uses TRBV29-1 and TRBJ2-5; possibly TRBD2 for D (5 bases). Read coverage stops 3 residues before the CDR3 terminus; the germline J gene supplies the remainder. Germline CDR1 reads SQVTM; CDR2 reads ANQGSEA. The CDR3 is made up of 14 amino acids. Trimming removed 6 bases from V and 2 bases from J, with 16 bases in between.

This clone has a count of ten or more. The sequence runs out 3 residues before the end of the CDR3; the remainder is reconstructed from the germline J gene. This sequence joins TRBV30 and TRBJ2-7, with a tentative D call TRBD2 (6 bases). The V gene lost 5 bases and the J gene lost 0 bases, with 8 bases spanning the gap. This CDR3 has 12 residues. In germline, CDR1 is GTSNPN, CDR2 SVGIG (reference sequence). CDR3 DNA, as far as it was read: TGTGCCTGGGGACTACTCTCCTACGAG. Protein product: CAWGLLSYE. The whole CDR3 sequence reads CAWGLLSYEQYF. Supplemented by reference TRBV30 and TRBJ2-7, the full variable domain reads SQTIHQWPATLVQPVGSPLSLECTVEGTSNPNLYWYRQAAGRGLQLLFYSVGIGQISSEVPQNLSASRPQDRQFILSSKKLLLSDSGFYLCAWGLLSYEQYFGPGTRLTVT.

This clone came up many times. The read halts 3 residues ahead of the CDR3 end, with the missing end drawn from the germline J gene. This chain links TRBV29-1 with TRBJ2-3; D not resolved. Looked up from germline, CDR1 is SQVTM and CDR2 is ANQGSEA. CDR3 length: 16 amino acids. This chain's CDR3 is CSVEDLESALRETQYF. The CDR3 DNA, read in part, is TGCAGCGTTGAAGATCTAGAATCCGCCTTACGAGAGACG.

This clone was recorded at least ten times. The CDR3 end falls 3 residues outside the read, so it is completed with the germline J gene. This chain connects TRBV20-1 to TRBJ1-2; TRBD1 matches 7 bases. Germline V CDR1 and CDR2: DFQATT, SNEGSKA (reference sequence). The V gene end was trimmed by 3 bases and the J gene end by 7 bases; junction bases not matched to a gene: 11. CDR3 length: 14 amino acids. CDR3 amino acids: CSAREGQVGGGYTF. The CDR3 bases that were read are TGCAGTGCTAGGGAAGGACAGGTGGGCGGTGGC.

Remarks on this clone: The read gets to within 3 residues of the CDR3 end, and the germline J gene fills in the rest. The rearrangement uses TRBV6-1 and TRBJ2-3; D possibly corresponds to TRBD1 (6 bases). The CDR3 loop spans 15 amino acids. Germline loops: CDR1 MNHNS, CDR2 SASEGT. The CDR3 here is CASSVGQGTQETQYF. CDR3 DNA, as far as it was read: TGTGCCAGCAGTGTGGGGCAGGGGACACAAGAGACG.

In this sample, this clone turned up many times. The read halts 3 residues ahead of the CDR3 end, with the missing end drawn from the germline J gene. The chain couples TRBV5-4 to TRBJ2-7; 10 bases are a match to TRBD1. This CDR3 region has 13 residues. V gave up 4 bases and J gave up 5 bases; unmatched junction bases: 3. Germline CDR1 reads SGHNT; CDR2 reads YYREEE (reference sequence). This chain's CDR3 is CASSRQGADEQYF. CDR3 bases read: TGTGCCAGCAGCCGACAGGGGGCCGACGAG.

Many counts were recorded for this clone. The read ends 3 residues shy of where the CDR3 ends; the end is completed using the germline J gene. This chain links TRBV9 with TRBJ2-3; 10 nucleotides match TRBD2. The CDR3 covers 16 residues. CDR1 is SGDLS and CDR2 is YYNGEE in the germline V gene. V was clipped by 0 bases and J by 2 bases; unmatched bases: 3. CDR3 loop: CASSVGLAGDTDTQYF. The covered CDR3 bases are TGTGCCAGCAGCGTAGGTCTAGCGGGAGACACAGATACG.